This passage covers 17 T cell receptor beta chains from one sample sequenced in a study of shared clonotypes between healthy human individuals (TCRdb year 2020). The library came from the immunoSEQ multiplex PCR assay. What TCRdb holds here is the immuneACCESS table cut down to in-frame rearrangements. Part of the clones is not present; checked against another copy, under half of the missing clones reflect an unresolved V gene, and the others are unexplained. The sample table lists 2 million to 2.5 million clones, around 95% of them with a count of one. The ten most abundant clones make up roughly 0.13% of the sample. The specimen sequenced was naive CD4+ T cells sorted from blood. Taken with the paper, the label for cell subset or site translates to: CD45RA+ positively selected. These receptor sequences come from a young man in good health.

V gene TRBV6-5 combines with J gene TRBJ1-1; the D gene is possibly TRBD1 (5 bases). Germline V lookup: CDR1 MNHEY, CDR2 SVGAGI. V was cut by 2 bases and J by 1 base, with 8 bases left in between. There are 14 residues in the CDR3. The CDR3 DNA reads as TGTGCCAGCAGTTACGGGGCCCCGAACACTGAAGCTTTCTTT. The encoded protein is CASSYGAPNTEAFF.

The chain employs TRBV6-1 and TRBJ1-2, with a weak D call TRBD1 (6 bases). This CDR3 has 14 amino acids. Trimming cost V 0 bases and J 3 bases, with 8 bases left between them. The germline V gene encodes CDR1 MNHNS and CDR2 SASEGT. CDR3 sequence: CASSEAHRDYGYTF. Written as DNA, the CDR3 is TGTGCCAGCAGTGAAGCGCACAGGGACTATGGCTACACCTTC.

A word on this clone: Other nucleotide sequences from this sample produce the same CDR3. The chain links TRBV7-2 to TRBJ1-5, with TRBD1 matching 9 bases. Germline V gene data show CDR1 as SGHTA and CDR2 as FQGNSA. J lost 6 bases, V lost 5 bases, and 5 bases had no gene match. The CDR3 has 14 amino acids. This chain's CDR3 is CASSPGQGGQPQHF. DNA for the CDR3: TGTGCCAGCAGCCCGGGACAGGGAGGTCAGCCCCAGCATTTT.

CDR3 in amino acids: CASSEMRDGDTQYF. The CDR3 DNA reads as TGTGCCAGCAGTGAGATGCGGGATGGGGATACGCAGTATTTT. The genes are TRBV2 and TRBJ2-3; D is possibly TRBD2 (6 bases). The germline V gene has CDR1 SNHLY and CDR2 FYNNEI. V gave up 3 bases and J gave up 6 bases, with 13 bases separating them. The CDR3 is made up of 14 amino acids.

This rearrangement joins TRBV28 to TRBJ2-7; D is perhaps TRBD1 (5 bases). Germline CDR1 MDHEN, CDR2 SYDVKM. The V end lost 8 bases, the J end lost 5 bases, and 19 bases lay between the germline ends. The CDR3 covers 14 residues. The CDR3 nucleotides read TGTGCCAGCTGGTCCCCCAGGGAACCCCACGAGCAGTACTTC. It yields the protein CASWSPREPHEQYF.

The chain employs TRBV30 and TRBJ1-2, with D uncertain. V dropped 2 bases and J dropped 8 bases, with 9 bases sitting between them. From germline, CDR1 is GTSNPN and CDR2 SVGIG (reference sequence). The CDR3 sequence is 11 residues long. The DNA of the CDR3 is TGTGCCTGGAGTTGGAAGAACGGCTACACCTTC. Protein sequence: CAWSWKNGYTF.

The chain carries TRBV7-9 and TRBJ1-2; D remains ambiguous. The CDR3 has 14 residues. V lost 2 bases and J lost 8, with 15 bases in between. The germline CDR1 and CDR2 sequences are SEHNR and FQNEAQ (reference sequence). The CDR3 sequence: CASSLSSAIQGYTF. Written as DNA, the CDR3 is TGTGCCAGCAGCTTAAGTTCGGCTATTCAAGGCTACACCTTC.

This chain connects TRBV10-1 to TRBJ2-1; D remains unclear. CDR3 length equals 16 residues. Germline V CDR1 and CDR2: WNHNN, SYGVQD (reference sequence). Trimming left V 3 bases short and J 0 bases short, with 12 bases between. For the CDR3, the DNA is TGCGCCAGCAGTGAAATTGGGAAAAGCTCCTACAATGAGCAGTTCTTC. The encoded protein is CASSEIGKSSYNEQFF.

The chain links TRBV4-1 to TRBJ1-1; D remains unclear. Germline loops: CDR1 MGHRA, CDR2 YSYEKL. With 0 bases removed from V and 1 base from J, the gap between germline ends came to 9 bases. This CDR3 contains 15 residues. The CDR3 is CASSQEAAQNTEAFF. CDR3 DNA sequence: TGCGCCAGCAGCCAAGAGGCAGCCCAGAACACTGAAGCTTTCTTT.

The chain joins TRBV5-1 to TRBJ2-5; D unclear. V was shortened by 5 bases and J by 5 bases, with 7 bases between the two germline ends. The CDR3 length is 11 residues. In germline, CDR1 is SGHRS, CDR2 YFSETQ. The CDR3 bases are TGCGCCAGCAGGGCGATCGAGACCCAGTACTTC. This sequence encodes CASRAIETQYF.

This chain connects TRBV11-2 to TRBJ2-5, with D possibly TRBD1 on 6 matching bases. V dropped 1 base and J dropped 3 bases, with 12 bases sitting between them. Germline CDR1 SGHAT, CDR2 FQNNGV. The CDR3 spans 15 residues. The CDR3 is CASSLGGTQEETQYF. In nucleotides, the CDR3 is TGTGCCAGCAGCTTAGGGGGGACACAAGAAGAGACCCAGTACTTC. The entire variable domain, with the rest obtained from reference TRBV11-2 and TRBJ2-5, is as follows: EAGVAQSPRYKIIEKRQSVAFWCNPISGHATLYWYQQILGQGPKLLIQFQNNGVVDDSQLPKDRFSAERLKGVDSTLKIQPAKLEDSAVYLCASSLGGTQEETQYFGPGTRLLVL.

In DNA, the CDR3 is TGTGCCAGCAACGAGCAGGGGTTACGAGACGAGCAGTACTTC. This encodes CASNEQGLRDEQYF. The chain is built from TRBV11-2 and TRBJ2-7; possible D gene TRBD1, 6 bases. The CDR3 sequence is 14 residues long. Germline assignment: CDR1 SGHAT and CDR2 FQNNGV. Trimming took off 7 bases at V and 5 bases at J, with 18 bases between the two ends. The full variable domain, its missing parts supplied by reference TRBV11-2 and TRBJ2-7, is EAGVAQSPRYKIIEKRQSVAFWCNPISGHATLYWYQQILGQGPKLLIQFQNNGVVDDSQLPKDRFSAERLKGVDSTLKIQPAKLEDSAVYLCASNEQGLRDEQYFGPGTRLTVT.

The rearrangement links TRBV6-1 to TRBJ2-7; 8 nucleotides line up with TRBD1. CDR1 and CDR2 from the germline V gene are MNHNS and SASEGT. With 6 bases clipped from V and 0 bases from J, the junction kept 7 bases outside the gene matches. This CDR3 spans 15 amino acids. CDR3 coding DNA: TGTGCCAGCAGATCGACAGGGGCGCCCTCCTACGAGCAGTACTTC. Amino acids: CASRSTGAPSYEQYF.

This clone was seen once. CDR3 sequence: CATRQGDGYTF. CDR3 coding DNA: TGTGCCACCAGACAGGGGGATGGCTACACCTTC. V is TRBV6-5 and J is TRBJ1-2; TRBD1 aligns across 9 bases. The junction had 3 bases not matched to a gene; V was cut back by 10 bases and J by 6 bases. This CDR3 is 11 amino acids long. Per germline, CDR1 MNHEY and CDR2 SVGAGI.

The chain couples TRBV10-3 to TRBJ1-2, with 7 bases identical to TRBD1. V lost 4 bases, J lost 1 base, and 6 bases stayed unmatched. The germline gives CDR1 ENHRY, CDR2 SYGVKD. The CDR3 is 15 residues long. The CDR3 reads CAISAGTVDNYGYTF. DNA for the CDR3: TGTGCCATCAGTGCCGGGACAGTTGATAACTATGGCTACACCTTC.

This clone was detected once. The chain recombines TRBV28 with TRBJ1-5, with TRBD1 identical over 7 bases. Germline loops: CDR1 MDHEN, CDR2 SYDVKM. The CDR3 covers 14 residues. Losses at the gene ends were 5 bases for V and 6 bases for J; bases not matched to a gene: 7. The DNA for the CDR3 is TGTGCCAGCAGTACAGGGGACAGAGGTCAGCCCCAGCATTTT. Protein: CASSTGDRGQPQHF.

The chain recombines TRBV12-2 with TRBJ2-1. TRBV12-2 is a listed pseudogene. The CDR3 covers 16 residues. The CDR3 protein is CASRQPPVAGVNEQFF. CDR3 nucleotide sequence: TGTGCAAGTCGCCAACCCCCAGTCGCTGGCGTCAATGAGCAGTTCTTC.